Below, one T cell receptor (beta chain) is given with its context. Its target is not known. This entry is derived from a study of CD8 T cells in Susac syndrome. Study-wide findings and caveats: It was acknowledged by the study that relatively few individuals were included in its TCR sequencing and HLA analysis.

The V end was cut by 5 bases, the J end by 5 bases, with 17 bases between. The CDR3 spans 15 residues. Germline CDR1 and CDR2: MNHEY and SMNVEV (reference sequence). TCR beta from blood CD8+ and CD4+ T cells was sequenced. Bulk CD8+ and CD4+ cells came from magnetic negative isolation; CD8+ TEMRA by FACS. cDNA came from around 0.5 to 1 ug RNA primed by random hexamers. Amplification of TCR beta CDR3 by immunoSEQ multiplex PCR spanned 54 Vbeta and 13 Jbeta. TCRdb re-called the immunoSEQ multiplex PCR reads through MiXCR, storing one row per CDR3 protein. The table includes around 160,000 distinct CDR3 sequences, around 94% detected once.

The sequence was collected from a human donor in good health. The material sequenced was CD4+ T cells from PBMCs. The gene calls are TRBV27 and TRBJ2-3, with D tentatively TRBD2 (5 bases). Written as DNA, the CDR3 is TGTGCCAGCAGTCCACGGTCCTCCGAGGGAGATACGCAGTATTTT. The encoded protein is CASSPRSSEGDTQYF.